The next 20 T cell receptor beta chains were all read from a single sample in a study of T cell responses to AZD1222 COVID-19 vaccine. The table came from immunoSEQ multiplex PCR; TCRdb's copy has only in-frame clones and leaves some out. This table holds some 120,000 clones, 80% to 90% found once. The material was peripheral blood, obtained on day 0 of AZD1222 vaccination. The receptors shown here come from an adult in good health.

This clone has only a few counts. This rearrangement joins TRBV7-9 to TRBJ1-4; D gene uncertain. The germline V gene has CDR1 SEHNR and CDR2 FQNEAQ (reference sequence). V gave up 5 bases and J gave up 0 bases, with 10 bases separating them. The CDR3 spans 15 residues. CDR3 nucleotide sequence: TGTGCCAGCAGCGCTCCCGGGACAACTAATGAAAAACTGTTTTTT. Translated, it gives CASSAPGTTNEKLFF.

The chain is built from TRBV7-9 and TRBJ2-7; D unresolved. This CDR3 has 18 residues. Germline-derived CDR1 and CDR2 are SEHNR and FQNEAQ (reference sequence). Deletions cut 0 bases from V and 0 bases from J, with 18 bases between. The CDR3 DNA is TGTGCCAGCAGCTTAGCACCCTCGCAAAGGGCAGGCTCCTACGAGCAGTACTTC. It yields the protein CASSLAPSQRAGSYEQYF.

The CDR3 DNA is TGTGCCAGCAGTTCCCCAGGGGGCGCGAACACCGGGGAGCTGTTTTTT. Residues: CASSSPGGANTGELFF. The chain links TRBV27 to TRBJ2-2; 8 bases align to TRBD1. V lost 4 bases, J lost 0 bases, and 4 bases stayed unmatched. Germline V gene lookup returns CDR1 MNHEY and CDR2 SMNVEV (reference sequence). This CDR3 region has 16 residues.

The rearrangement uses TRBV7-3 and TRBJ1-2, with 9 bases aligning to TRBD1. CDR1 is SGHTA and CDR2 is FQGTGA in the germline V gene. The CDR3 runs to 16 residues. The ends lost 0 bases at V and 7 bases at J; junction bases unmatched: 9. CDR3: CASSLTRGDRAGGYTF. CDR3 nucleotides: TGTGCCAGCAGCTTAACACGGGGGGACAGGGCTGGTGGCTACACCTTC.

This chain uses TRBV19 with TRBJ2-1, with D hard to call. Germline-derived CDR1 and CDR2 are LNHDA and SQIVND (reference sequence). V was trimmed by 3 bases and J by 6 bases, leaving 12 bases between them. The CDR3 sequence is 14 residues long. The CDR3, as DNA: TGTGCCAGTAGTATCGGCGGTACCCTCAATGAGCAGTTCTTC. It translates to CASSIGGTLNEQFF.

The CDR3 spells CSVEDPWTGGAFF. CDR3 in DNA: TGCAGCGTTGAAGATCCATGGACAGGGGGAGCTTTCTTT. J is TRBJ1-1 and V is TRBV29-1; 10 bases line up with TRBD1. The germline V gene encodes CDR1 SQVTM and CDR2 ANQGSEA. This CDR3 is 13 amino acids long. The trim removed 0 bases at V and 10 bases at J, leaving 5 bases unmatched.

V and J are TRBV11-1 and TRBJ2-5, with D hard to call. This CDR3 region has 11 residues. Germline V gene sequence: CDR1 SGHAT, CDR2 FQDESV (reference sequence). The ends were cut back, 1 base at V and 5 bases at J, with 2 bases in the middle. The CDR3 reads CASSLGETQYF. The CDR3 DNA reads TGTGCCAGCAGCTTAGGGGAGACCCAGTACTTC.

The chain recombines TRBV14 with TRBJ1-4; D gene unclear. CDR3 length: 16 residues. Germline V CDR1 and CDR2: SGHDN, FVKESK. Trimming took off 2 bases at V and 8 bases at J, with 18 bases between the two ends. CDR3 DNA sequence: TGTGCCAGCAGCCAATCGGTGACTACGTTTGGCGAAAAACTGTTTTTT. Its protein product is CASSQSVTTFGEKLFF.

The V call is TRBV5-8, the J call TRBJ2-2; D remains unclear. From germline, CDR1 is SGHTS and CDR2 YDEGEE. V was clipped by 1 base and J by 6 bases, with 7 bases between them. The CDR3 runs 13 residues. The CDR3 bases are TGTGCCAGCAGCTTGACCACCCCCGGGGAGCTGTTTTTT. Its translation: CASSLTTPGELFF.

CDR3 nucleotides: TGTGCCAGCTCAGAGCTCGAAGGACAGGGTAGGACCCCCTATGGCTACACCTTC. Protein sequence: CASSELEGQGRTPYGYTF. The rearrangement uses TRBV18 and TRBJ1-2; 8 bases align to TRBD1. Germline V gene lookup returns CDR1 KGHSH and CDR2 LQKENI. J gave up 4 bases and V 5 bases, and 18 bases lay outside the gene matches. The CDR3 spans 18 residues.

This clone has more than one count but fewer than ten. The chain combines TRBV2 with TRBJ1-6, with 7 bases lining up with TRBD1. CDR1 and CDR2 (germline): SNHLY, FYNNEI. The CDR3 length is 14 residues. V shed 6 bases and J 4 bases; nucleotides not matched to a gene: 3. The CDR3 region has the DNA TGTGCCAGCAGAGGGGACAGTTATAATTCACCCCTCCACTTT. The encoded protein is CASRGDSYNSPLHF.

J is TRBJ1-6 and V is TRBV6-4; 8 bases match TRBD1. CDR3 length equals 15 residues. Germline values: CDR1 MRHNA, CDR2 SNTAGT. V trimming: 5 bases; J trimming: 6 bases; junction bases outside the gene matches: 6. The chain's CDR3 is CASSPGQGRNSPLHF. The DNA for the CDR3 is TGTGCCAGCAGTCCAGGACAGGGTCGTAATTCACCCCTCCACTTT.

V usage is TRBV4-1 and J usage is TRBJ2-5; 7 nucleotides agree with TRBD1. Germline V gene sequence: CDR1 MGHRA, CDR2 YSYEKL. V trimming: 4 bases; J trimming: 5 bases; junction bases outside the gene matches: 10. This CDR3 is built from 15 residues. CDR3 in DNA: TGCGCCAGCAGCCGAACGACAGGGCTAGAGGAGACCCAGTACTTC. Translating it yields CASSRTTGLEETQYF.

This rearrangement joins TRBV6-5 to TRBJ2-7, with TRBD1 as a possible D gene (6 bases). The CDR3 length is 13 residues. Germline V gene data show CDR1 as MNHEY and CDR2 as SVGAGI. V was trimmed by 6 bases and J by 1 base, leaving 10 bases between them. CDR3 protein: CASSTGLSYEQYF. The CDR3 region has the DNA TGTGCCAGCAGCACAGGGCTTTCCTACGAGCAGTACTTC.

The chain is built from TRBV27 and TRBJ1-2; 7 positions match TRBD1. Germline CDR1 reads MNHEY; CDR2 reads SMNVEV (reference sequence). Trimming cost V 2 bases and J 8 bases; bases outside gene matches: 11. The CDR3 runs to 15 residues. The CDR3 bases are TGTGCCAGCAGTTTAGGAACAGGGGATCGGAGGGGCTACACCTTC. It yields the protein CASSLGTGDRRGYTF.

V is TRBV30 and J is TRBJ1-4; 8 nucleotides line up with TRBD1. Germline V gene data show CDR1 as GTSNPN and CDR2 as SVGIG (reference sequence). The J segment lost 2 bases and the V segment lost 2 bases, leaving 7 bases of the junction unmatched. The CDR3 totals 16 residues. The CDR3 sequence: CAWSPPGGWTNEKLFF. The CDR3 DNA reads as TGTGCCTGGAGTCCACCAGGGGGCTGGACTAATGAAAAACTGTTTTTT.

For the CDR3, the DNA is TGTGCCAGCAGCTCCCCCGTGACAGGGGGCTTCACCGGGGAGCTGTTTTTT. Translation gives CASSSPVTGGFTGELFF. This sequence joins TRBV11-2 and TRBJ2-2; 10 bases are shared with TRBD1. Trimming took 4 bases from V and 4 from J; bases not matched to a gene: 9. The CDR3 length is 17 residues. Germline values: CDR1 SGHAT, CDR2 FQNNGV.

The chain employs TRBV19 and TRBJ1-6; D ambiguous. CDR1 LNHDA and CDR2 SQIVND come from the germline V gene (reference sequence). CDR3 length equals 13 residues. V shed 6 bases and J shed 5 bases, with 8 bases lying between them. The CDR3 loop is CASRRHNNSPLHF. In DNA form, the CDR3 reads TGTGCCAGTAGGAGGCATAATAATTCACCCCTCCACTTT.

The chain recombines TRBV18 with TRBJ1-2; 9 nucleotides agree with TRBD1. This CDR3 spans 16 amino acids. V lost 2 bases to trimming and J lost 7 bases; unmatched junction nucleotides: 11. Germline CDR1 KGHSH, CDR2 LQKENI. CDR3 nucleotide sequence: TGTGCCAGCTCACCAAGTTCGCCAGGGACAGGGAGTGGCTACACCTTC. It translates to CASSPSSPGTGSGYTF.

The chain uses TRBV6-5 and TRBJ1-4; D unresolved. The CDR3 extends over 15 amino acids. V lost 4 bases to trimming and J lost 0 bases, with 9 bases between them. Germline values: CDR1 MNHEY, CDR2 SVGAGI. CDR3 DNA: TGTGCCAGCAGTTCCCGAGCGTCAACTAATGAAAAACTGTTTTTT. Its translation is CASSSRASTNEKLFF.